This entry concerns a single T cell receptor beta chain. The V end was cut by 8 bases, the J end by 7 bases, with 17 bases between. Germline V gene sequence: CDR1 SEHNR, CDR2 FQNEAQ (reference sequence). This CDR3 has 14 residues. Per the original methods: It was from reference gene primer amplification that nucleated cell counts were estimated. Clones were sequenced by immunoSEQ multiplex PCR, and TCRdb holds only the in-frame ones, with some missing. Clonal size and the V and J genes are those of that table, whereas D and trimming came from the DNA. Of under 200,000 clones listed, 80% to 90% are singletons. This entry is derived from a study of blood T cell repertoires in COVID-19. Overall study context: Specimens from acute and convalescent COVID-19 originated in the United States, Italy and Spain.

Enrolled during active infection, Seattle patients were then followed longitudinally. The sequence was obtained from a woman aged 60-75 years with COVID-19, enrolled during active disease. The sample consisted of peripheral blood. The chain uses TRBV7-9 and TRBJ1-4; D not resolved. The CDR3 here is CASHPLTRVEKLFF. The CDR3 DNA follows: TGTGCCAGCCATCCGCTCACACGGGTTGAAAAACTGTTTTTT.